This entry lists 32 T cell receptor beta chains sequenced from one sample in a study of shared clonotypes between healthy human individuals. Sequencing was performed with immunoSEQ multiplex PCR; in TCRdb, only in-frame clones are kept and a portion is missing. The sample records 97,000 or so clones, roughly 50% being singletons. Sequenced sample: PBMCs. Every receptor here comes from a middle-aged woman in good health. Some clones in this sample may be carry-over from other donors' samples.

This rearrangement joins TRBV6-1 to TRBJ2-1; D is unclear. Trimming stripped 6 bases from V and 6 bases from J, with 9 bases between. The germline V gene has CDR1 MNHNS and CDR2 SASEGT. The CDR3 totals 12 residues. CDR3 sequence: CASRAPANEQFF. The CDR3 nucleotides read TGTGCCAGCAGGGCCCCTGCCAATGAGCAGTTCTTC.

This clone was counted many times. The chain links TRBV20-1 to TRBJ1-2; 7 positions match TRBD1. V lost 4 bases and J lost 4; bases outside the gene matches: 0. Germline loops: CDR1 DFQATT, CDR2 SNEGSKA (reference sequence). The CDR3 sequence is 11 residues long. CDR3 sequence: CSATGGYGYTF. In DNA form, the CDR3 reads TGCAGTGCTACAGGGGGCTATGGCTACACCTTC.

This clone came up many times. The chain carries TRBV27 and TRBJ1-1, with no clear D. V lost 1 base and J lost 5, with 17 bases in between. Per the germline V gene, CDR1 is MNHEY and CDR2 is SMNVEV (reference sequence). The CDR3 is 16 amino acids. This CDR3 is CASSLYPGSGETEAFF. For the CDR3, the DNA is TGTGCCAGCAGTTTATACCCGGGGTCGGGAGAGACTGAAGCTTTCTTT.

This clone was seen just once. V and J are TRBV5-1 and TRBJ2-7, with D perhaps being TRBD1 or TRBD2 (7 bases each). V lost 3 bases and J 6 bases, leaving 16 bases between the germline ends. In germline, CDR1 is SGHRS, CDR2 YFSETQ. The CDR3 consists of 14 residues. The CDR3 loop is CASSSDREGLEQYF. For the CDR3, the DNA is TGCGCCAGCAGCTCAGACAGGGAGGGCCTCGAGCAGTACTTC.

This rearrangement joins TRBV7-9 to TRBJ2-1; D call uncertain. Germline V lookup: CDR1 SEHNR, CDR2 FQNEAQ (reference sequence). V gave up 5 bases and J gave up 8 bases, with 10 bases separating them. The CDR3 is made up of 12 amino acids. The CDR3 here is CASSPNGHEQFF. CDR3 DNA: TGTGCCAGCAGCCCCAATGGTCATGAGCAGTTCTTC.

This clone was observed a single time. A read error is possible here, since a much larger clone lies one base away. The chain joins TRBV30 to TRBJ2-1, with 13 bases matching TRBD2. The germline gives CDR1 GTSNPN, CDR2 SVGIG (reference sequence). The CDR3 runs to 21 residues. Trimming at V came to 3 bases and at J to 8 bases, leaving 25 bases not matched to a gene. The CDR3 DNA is TGTGCCTGGAGCGGAGAGCCGGGACTAGCGGGACTCCACGCGTATTACGATGAGCAGTTCTTC. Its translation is CAWSGEPGLAGLHAYYDEQFF. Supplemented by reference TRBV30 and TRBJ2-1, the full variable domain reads SQTIHQWPATLVQPVGSPLSLECTVEGTSNPNLYWYRQAAGRGLQLLFYSVGIGQISSEVPQNLSASRPQDRQFILSSKKLLLSDSGFYLCAWSGEPGLAGLHAYYDEQFFGPGTRLTVL.

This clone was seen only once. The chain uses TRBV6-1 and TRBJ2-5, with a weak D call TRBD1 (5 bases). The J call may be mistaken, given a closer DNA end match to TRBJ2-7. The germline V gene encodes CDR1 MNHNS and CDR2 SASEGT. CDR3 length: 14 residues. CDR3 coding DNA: TGTGCCAGCAGTGAAGCTTGGGGCCACTACGAGCAGTACTTC. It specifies CASSEAWGHYEQYF.

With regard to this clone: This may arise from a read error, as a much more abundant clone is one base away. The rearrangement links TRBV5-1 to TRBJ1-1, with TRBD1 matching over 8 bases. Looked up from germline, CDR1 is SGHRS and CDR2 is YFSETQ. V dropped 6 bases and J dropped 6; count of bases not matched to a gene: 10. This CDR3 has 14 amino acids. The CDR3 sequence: CASTDTGGDAEAFF. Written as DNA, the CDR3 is TGCGCCAGCACAGATACAGGGGGAGACGCTGAAGCTTTCTTT.

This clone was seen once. In nucleotides, the CDR3 is TGTGCCAGCAGTTTAGCTTGGGGTCCCTACGAGCAGTACTTC. Its translation: CASSLAWGPYEQYF. The chain carries TRBV27 and TRBJ2-7; D not resolved. CDR3 length: 14 residues. V lost 2 bases, J lost 2 bases, and 10 bases lay in between. Germline lookup yields CDR1 MNHEY and CDR2 SMNVEV (reference sequence).

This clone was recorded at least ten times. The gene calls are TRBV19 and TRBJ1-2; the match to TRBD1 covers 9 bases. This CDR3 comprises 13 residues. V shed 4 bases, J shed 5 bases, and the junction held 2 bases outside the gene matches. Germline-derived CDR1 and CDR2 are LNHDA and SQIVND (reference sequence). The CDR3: CASSRDREYGYTF. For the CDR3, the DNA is TGTGCCAGTAGTAGGGACAGGGAGTATGGCTACACCTTC.

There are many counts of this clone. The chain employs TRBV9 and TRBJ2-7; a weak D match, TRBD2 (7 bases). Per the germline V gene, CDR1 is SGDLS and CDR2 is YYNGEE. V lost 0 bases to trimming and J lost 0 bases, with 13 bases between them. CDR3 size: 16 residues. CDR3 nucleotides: TGTGCCAGCAGCGTAGCTGGCGCGGGGGCCTCCTACGAGCAGTACTTC. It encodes CASSVAGAGASYEQYF.

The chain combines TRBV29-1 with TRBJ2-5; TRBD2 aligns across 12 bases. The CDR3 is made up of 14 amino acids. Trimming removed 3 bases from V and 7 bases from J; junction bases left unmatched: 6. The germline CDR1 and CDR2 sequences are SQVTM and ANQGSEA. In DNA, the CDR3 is TGCAGCGTTGAGGCTAGCGGGAGGGCCAGGACCCAGTACTTC. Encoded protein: CSVEASGRARTQYF. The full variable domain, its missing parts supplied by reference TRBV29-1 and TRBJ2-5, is SAVISQKPSRDICQRGTSLTIQCQVDSQVTMMFWYRQQPGQSLTLIATANQGSEATYESGFVIDKFPISRPNLTFSTLTVSNMSPEDSSIYLCSVEASGRARTQYFGPGTRLLVL.

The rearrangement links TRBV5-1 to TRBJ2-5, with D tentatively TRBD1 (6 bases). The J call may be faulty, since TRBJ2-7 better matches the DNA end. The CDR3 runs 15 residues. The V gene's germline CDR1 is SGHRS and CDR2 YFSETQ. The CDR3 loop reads CASSSGWTVSYEQYF. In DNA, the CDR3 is TGCGCCAGCAGCTCCGGCTGGACAGTCTCCTACGAGCAGTACTTC.

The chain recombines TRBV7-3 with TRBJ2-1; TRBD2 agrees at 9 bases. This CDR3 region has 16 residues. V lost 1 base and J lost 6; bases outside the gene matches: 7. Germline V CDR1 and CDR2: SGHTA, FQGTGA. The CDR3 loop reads CASSLIAGVGSNEQFF. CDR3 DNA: TGTGCCAGCAGCTTAATAGCGGGAGTGGGGAGCAATGAGCAGTTCTTC.

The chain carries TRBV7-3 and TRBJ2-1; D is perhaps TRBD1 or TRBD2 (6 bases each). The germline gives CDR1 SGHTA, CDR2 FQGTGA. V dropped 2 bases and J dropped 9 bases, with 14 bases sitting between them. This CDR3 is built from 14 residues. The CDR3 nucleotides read TGTGCCAGCAGCTTAGATAGGGGGGCGTCTGAGCAGTTCTTC. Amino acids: CASSLDRGASEQFF.

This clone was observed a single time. In DNA, the CDR3 is TGTGCCAGTTCTACGGGGACGGTAGACAATCAGCCCCAGCATTTT. This translates into CASSTGTVDNQPQHF. This chain uses TRBV18 with TRBJ1-5, with D possibly matching TRBD1 (5 bases). Germline V gene sequence: CDR1 KGHSH, CDR2 LQKENI. This CDR3 contains 15 residues. V lost 9 bases and J lost 3, with 18 bases in between.

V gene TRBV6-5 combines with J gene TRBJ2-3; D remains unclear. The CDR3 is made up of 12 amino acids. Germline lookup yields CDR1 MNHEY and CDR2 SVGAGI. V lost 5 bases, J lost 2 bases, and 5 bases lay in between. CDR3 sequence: CASSRNTDTQYF. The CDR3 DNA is TGTGCCAGCAGTCGGAACACAGATACGCAGTATTTT.

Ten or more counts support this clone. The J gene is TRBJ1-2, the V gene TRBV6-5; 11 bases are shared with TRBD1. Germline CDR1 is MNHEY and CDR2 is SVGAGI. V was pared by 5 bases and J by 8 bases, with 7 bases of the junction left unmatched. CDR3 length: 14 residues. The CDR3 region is CASSTRTGGGGYTF. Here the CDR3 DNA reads TGTGCCAGCAGTACACGGACAGGGGGCGGGGGCTACACCTTC.

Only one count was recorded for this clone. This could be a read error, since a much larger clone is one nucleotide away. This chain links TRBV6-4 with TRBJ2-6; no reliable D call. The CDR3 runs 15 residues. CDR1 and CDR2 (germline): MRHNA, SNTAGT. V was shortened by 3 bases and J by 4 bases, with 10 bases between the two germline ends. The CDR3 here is CASSEGPGGANVLTF. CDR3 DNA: TGTGCCAGCAGTGAGGGCCCAGGCGGGGCCAACGTCCTGACTTTC.

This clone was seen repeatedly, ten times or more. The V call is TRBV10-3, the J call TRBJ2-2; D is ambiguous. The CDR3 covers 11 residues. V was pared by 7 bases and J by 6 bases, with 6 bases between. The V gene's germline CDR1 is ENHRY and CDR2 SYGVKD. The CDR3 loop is CAIKGPGELFF. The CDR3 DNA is TGTGCCATCAAGGGCCCCGGGGAGCTGTTTTTT.

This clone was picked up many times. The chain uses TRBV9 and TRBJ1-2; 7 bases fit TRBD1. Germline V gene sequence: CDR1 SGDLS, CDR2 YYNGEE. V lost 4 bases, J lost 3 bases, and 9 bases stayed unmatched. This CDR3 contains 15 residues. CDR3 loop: CASSSGQATYYGYTF. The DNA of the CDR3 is TGTGCCAGCAGCTCCGGACAGGCGACGTACTATGGCTACACCTTC.

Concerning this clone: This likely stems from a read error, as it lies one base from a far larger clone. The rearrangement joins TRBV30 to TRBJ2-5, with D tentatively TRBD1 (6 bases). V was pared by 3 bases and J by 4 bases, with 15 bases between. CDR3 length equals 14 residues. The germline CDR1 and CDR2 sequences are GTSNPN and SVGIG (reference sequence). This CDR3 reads CAWSRQVRRETQYF. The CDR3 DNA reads TGTGCCTGGAGCCGACAGGTTCGACGAGAGACCCAGTACTTC.

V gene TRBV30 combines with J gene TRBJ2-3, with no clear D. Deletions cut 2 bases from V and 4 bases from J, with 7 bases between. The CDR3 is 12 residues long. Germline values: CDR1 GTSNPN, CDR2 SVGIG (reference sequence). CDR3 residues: CAWSTEADTQYF. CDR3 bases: TGTGCCTGGAGTACAGAGGCAGATACGCAGTATTTT.

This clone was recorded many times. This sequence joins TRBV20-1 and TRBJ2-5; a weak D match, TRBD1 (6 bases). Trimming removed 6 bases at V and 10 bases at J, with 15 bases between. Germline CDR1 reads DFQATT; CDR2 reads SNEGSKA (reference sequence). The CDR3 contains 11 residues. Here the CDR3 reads CSAAPRGSQYF. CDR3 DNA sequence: TGCAGTGCAGCGCCCAGGGGTAGCCAGTACTTC.

The CDR3 DNA follows: TGTGCCAGCAGCCCCCTTACAGGGAACCAAGAGACCCAGTACTTC. Protein product: CASSPLTGNQETQYF. This sequence joins TRBV28 and TRBJ2-5; tentative D call: TRBD1 (6 bases). CDR1 is MDHEN and CDR2 is SYDVKM in the germline V gene. The CDR3 runs to 15 residues. V lost 6 bases and J lost 0, with 14 bases in between.

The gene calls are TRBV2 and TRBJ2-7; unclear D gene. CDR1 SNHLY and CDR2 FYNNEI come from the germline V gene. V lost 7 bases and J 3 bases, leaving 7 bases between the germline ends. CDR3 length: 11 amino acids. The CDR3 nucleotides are TGTGCCAGCACAGCGAACTACGAGCAGTACTTC. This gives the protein CASTANYEQYF.

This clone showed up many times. The CDR3 coding sequence is TGTGCCAGCATCTCGACAGGAGAGACCCAGTACTTC. Its translation is CASISTGETQYF. This rearrangement joins TRBV2 to TRBJ2-5; the D gene is possibly TRBD1 (6 bases). Trimming left V 7 bases short and J 4 bases short, with 10 bases between. The germline V gene encodes CDR1 SNHLY and CDR2 FYNNEI. This CDR3 is built from 12 residues.

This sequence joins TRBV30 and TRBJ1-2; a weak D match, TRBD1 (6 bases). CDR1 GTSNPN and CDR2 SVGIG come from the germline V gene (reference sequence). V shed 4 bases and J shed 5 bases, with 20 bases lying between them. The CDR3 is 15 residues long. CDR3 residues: CAWTLTGKLRYGYTF. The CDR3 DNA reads TGTGCCTGGACCTTGACAGGAAAACTACGTTATGGCTACACCTTC.

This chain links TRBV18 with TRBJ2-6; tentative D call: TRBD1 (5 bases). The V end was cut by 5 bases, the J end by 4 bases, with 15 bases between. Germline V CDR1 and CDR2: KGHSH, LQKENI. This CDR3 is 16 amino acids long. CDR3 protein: CASSSNVGVGANVLTF. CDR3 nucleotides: TGTGCCAGCTCATCAAATGTAGGGGTCGGGGCCAACGTCCTGACTTTC.

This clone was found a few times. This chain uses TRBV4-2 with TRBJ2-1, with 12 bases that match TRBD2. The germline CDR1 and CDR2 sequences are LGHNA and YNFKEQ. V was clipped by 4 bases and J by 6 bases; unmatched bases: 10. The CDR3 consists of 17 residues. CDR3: CASSPTGLAGSSNEQFF. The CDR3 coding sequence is TGTGCCAGCAGCCCTACAGGACTAGCGGGATCTTCCAATGAGCAGTTCTTC.

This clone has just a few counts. In DNA, the CDR3 is TGTGCCAGCTCACCCATACAGGGCGGCGAGACCCAGTACTTC. It specifies CASSPIQGGETQYF. The chain is built from TRBV18 and TRBJ2-5, with D possibly TRBD1 on 6 matching bases. This CDR3 comprises 14 residues. V lost 3 bases, J lost 5 bases, and 13 bases lay in between. Germline CDR1 and CDR2: KGHSH and LQKENI.

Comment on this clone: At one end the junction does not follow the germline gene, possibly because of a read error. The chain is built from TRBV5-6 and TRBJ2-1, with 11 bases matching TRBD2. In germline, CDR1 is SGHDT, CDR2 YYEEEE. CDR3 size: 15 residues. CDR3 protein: CASSTGLAVYNDQFF. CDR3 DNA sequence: TGTGCCAGCAGTACGGGACTAGCGGTTTACAATGACCAGTTCTTC.